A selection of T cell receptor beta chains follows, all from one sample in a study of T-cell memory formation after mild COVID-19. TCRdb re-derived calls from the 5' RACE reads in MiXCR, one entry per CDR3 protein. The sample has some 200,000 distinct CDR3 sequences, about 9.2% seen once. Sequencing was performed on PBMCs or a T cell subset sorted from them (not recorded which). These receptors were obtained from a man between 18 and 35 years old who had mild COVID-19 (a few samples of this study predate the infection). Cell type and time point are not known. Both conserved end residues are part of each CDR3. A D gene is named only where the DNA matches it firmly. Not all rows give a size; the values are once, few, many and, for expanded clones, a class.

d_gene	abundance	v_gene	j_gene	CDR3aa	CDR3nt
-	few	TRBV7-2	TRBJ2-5	CASSFHRQETQYF	TGTGCCAGCAGCTTTCACAGGCAAGAGACCCAGTACTTC
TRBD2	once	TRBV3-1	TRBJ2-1	CASSQDWGAGGNNEQFF	TGTGCCAGCAGCCAAGATTGGGGAGCGGGGGGGAACAATGAGCAGTTCTTC
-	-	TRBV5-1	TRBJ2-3	CASSEQGTDTQYF	TGCGCCAGCAGCGAACAGGGTACAGATACGCAGTATTTT
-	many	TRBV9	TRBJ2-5	CASSVAQGGETQYF	TGTGCCAGCAGCGTAGCACAGGGAGGGGAGACCCAGTACTTC
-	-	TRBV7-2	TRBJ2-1	CASSLGEWGNNEQFF	TGTGCCAGCAGCTTGGGGGAATGGGGTAACAATGAGCAGTTCTTC
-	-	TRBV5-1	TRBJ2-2	CASSLAGGANTGELFF	TGCGCCAGCAGCTTGGCCGGGGGAGCGAACACCGGGGAGCTGTTTTTT
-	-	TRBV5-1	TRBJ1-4	CASSTPDRSNEKLFF	TGCGCCAGCAGTACGCCGGACAGATCTAATGAAAAACTGTTTTTT
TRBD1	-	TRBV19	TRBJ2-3	CASHRGQEDTQYF	TGTGCCAGCCACAGGGGGCAGGAAGATACGCAGTATTTT
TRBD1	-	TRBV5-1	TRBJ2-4	CASSPYRGTKNIQYF	TGCGCCAGCAGCCCTTACAGGGGCACCAAAAACATTCAGTACTTC
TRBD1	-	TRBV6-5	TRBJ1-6	CASSYDRGHSPLHF	TGTGCCAGCAGTTACGACAGGGGACATTCACCCCTCCACTTT
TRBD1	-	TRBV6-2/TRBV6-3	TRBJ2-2	CASRTRGSTGELFF	TGTGCCAGCAGGACCAGGGGGTCTACCGGGGAGCTGTTTTTT
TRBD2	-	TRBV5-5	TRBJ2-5	CASIVGGRKETQYF	TGTGCCAGCATCGTGGGGGGGAGGAAGGAGACCCAGTACTTC
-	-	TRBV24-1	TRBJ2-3	CATSDRGGNTDTQYF	TGTGCCACCAGTGACCGCGGAGGAAACACAGATACGCAGTATTTT
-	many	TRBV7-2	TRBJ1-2	CASSFLTASGYGYTF	TGTGCCAGCAGCTTCTTGACCGCCTCGGGCTATGGCTACACCTTC
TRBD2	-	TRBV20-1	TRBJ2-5	CSARDRRRGGRRETQYF	TGCAGTGCTAGAGATCGGAGGCGGGGGGGCCGGAGGGAGACCCAGTACTTC
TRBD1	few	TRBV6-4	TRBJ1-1	CASSESTGTGGGRAFF	TGTGCCAGCAGTGAGAGCACCGGGACAGGGGGCGGGAGAGCTTTCTTT
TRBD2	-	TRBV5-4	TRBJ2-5	CASERGGKGETQYF	TGTGCCAGCGAGCGGGGGGGCAAGGGTGAGACCCAGTACTTC
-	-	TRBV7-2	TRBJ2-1	CASSRSHSNEQFF	TGTGCCAGCAGCCGGAGCCACTCCAATGAGCAGTTCTTC
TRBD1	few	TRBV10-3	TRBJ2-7	CAISELARGSYEQYF	TGTGCCATCAGTGAGTTGGCCAGGGGGTCCTACGAGCAGTACTTC
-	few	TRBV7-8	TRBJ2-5	CASRDTGYQETQYF	TGTGCCAGCAGAGATACAGGGTACCAAGAGACCCAGTACTTC
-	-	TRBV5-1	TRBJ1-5	CASRRDTQGNQPQHF	TGCGCCAGCAGGCGGGACACCCAGGGCAATCAGCCCCAGCATTTT
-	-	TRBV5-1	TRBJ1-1	CASSSSLAEAFF	TGCGCCAGCAGCTCGAGCCTCGCTGAAGCTTTCTTT
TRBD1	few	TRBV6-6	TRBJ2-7	CASGGQATYEQYF	TGTGCCAGTGGGGGACAGGCAACCTACGAGCAGTACTTC
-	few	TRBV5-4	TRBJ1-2	CASSLQRFPGYTF	TGTGCCAGCAGCTTACAAAGATTCCCGGGCTACACCTTC
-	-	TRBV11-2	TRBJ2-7	CASSLNTYEQYF	TGTGCCAGCAGCTTAAACACCTACGAGCAGTACTTC
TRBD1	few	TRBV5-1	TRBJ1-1	CASSRTGGMNTEAFF	TGCGCCAGCAGCAGGACAGGGGGCATGAACACTGAAGCTTTCTTT
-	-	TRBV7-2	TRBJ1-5	CASRTGPLSNQPQHF	TGTGCCAGCAGAACGGGACCTCTGAGCAATCAGCCCCAGCATTTT
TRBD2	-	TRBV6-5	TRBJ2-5	CASSPEGLAGETQYF	TGTGCCAGCAGTCCCGAGGGACTAGCGGGGGAGACCCAGTACTTC
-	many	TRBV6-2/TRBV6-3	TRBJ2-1	CASSYRANEQFF	TGTGCCAGCAGCTACAGGGCTAATGAGCAGTTCTTC
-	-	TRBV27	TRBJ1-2	CASSGRTNLYGYTF	TGTGCCAGCAGTGGACGGACTAACCTCTATGGCTACACCTTC
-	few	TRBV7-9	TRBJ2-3	CASSFRLAGGEHGQYF	TGTGCCAGCAGCTTTCGGTTAGCCGGGGGAGAGCACGGGCAGTATTTT
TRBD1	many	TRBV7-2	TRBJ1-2	CASSLQFGQGAGYTF	TGTGCCAGCAGCCTACAGTTCGGGCAGGGGGCTGGCTACACCTTC
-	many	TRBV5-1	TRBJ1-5	CASSRLPGQLSNQPQHF	TGCGCCAGCAGCCGTCTACCAGGACAGCTTAGCAATCAGCCCCAGCATTTT
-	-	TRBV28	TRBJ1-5	CASKTGGNQPQHF	TGTGCCAGCAAAACAGGAGGGAATCAGCCCCAGCATTTT
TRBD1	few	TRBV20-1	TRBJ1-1	CSAPGQGATEAFF	TGCAGTGCTCCGGGACAGGGGGCCACTGAAGCTTTCTTT
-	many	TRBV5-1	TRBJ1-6	CASSPEGQGNSPLHF	TGCGCCAGCAGCCCCGAGGGCCAGGGAAATTCACCCCTCCACTTT
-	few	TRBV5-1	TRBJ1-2	CASSSGRSANYGYTF	TGCGCCAGCAGCTCGGGACGGTCGGCAAACTATGGCTACACCTTC
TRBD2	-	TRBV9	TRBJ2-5	CASSVGGLDLQETQYF	TGTGCCAGCAGCGTAGGGGGACTAGACCTACAAGAGACCCAGTACTTC
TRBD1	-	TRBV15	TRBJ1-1	CATSRDYLGWQGGEAFF	TGTGCCACCAGCAGAGATTATTTGGGGTGGCAGGGGGGTGAAGCTTTCTTT
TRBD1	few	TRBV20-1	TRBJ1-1	CSAIRGDRLNTEAFF	TGCAGTGCTATACGCGGGGACAGACTGAACACTGAAGCTTTCTTT